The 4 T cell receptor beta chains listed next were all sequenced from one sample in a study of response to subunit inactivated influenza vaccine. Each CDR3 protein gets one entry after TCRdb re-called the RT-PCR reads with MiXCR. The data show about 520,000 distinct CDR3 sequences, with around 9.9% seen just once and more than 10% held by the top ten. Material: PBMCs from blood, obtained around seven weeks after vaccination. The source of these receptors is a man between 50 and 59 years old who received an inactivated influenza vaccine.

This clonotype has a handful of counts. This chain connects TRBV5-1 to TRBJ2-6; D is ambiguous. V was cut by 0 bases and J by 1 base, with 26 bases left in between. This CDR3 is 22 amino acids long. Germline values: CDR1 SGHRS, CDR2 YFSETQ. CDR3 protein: CASSLAFGVRAALTSGANVLTF. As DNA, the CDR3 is TGCGCCAGCAGCTTGGCCTTTGGTGTTAGGGCAGCTTTGACTTCTGGGGCCAACGTCCTGACTTTC.

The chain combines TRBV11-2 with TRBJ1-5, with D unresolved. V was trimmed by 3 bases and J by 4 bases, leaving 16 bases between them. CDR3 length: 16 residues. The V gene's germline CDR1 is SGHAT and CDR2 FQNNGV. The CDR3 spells CASSFYPRRVNQPQHF. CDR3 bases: TGTGCCAGCAGCTTTTATCCCAGACGGGTAAATCAGCCCCAGCATTTT. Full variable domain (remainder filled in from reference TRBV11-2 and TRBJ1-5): EAGVAQSPRYKIIEKRQSVAFWCNPISGHATLYWYQQILGQGPKLLIQFQNNGVVDDSQLPKDRFSAERLKGVDSTLKIQPAKLEDSAVYLCASSFYPRRVNQPQHFGDGTRLSIL.

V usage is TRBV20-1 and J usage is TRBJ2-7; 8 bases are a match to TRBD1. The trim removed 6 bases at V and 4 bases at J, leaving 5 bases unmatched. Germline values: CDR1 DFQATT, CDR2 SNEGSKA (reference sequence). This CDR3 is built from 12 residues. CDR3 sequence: CSATTGVYEQYF. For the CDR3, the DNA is TGCAGTGCCACGACAGGGGTATACGAGCAGTACTTC.

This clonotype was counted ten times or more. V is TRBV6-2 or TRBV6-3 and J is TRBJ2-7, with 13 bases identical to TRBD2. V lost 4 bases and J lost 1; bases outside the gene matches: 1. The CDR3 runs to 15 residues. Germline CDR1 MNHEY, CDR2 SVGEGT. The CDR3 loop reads CASSSGLAGSYEQYF. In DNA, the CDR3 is TGTGCCAGCAGTTCGGGACTAGCGGGGTCCTACGAGCAGTACTTC.